This T cell receptor (beta chain) was found in a study of cytomegalovirus exposure and HLA in healthy donors. The study ran its PCR with 60 Vbeta and 13 Jbeta primers. The method was immunoSEQ multiplex PCR; TCRdb's version includes in-frame clones alone and lacks a portion of them. Of around 110,000 clones detected, approximately 81% appear once; the ten largest clones hold under 4%. The ends were cut back, 2 bases at V and 6 bases at J, with 16 bases in the middle. CDR1 is MDHEN, CDR2 SYDVKM, per germline. CDR3 size: 15 residues. Broader study findings: Immune exposure information available was restricted to CMV serostatus.

In this sample, this clone turned up once. Its antigen is as yet unknown. The sequence derives from a woman aged 25 to 39 in good health and CMV-seronegative. Sequencing input: PBMCs. This chain links TRBV28 with TRBJ1-1, with a tentative D call TRBD1 (5 bases). The CDR3 sequence: CASSLGGLSRAEAFF. CDR3 in DNA: TGTGCCAGCAGTTTAGGGGGACTGAGTCGGGCTGAAGCTTTCTTT. Based on the CDR3 plus reference TRBV28 and TRBJ1-1, the full variable domain is DVKVTQSSRYLVKRTGEKVFLECVQDMDHENMFWYRQDPGLGLRLIYFSYDVKMKEKGDIPEGYSVSREKKERFSLILESASTNQTSMYLCASSLGGLSRAEAFFGQGTRLTVV.